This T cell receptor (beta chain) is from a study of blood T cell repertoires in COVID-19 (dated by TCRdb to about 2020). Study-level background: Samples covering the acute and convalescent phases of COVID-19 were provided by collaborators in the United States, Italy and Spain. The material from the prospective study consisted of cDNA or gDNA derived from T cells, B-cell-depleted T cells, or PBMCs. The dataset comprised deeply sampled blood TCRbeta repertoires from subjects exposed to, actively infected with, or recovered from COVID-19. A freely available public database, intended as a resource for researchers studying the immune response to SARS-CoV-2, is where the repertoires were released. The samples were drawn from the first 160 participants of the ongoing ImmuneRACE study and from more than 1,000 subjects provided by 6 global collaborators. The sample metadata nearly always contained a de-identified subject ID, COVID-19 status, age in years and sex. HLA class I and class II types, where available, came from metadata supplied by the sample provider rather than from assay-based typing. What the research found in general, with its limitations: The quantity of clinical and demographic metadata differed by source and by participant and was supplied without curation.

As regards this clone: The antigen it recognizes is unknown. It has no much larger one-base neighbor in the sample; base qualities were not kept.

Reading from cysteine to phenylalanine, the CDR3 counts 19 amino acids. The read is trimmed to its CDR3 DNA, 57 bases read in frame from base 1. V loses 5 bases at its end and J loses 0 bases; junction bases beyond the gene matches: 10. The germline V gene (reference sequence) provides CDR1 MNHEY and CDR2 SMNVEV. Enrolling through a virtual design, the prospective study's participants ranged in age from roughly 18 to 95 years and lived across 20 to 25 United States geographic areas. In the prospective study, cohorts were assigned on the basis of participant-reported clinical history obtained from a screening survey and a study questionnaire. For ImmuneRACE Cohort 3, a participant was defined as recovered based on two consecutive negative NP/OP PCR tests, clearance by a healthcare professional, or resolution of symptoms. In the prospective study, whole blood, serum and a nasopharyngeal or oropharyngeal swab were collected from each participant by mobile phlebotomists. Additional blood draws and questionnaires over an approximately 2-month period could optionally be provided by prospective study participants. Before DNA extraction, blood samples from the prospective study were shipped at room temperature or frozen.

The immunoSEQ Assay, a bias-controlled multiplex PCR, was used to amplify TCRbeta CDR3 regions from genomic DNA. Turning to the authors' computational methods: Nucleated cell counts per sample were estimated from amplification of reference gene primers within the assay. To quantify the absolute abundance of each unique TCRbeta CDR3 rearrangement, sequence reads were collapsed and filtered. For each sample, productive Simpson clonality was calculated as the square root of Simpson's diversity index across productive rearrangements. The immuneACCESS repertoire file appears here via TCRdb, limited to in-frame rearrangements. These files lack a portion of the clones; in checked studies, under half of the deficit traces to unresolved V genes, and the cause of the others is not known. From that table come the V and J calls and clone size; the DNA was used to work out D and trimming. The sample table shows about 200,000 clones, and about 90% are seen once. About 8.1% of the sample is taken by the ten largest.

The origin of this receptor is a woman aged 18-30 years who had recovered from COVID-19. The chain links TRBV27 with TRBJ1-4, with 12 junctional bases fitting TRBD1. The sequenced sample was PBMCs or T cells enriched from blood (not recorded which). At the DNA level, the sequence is TGTGCCAGCAGTAGCCGGGACAGGGGGCGCGAAGCAACTAATGAAAAACTGTTTTTT. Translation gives CASSSRDRGREATNEKLFF. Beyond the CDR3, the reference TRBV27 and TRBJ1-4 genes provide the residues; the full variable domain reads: EAQVTQNPRYLITVTGKKLTVTCSQNMNHEYMSWYRQDPGLGLRQIYYSMNVEVTDKGDVPEGYKVSRKEKRNFPLILESPSPNQTSLYFCASSSRDRGREATNEKLFFGSGTQLSVL.